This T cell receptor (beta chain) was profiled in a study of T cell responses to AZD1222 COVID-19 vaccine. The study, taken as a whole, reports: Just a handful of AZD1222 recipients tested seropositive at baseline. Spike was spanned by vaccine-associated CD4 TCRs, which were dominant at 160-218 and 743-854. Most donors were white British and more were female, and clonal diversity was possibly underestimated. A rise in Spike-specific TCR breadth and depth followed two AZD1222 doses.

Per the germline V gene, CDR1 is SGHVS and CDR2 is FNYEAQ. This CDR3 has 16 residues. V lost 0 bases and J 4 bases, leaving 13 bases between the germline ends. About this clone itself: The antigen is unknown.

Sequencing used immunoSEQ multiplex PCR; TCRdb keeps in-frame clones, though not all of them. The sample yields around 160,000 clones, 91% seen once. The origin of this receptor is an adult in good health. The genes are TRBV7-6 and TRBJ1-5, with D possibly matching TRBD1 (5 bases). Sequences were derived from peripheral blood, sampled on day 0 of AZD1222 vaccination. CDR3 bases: TGTGCCAGCAGCTTAGCATTTGGGGCGGGGAATCAGCCCCAGCATTTT. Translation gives CASSLAFGAGNQPQHF.